The clone carrying this T cell receptor (beta chain) was picked up many times. Germline CDR1 SGHVS, CDR2 FQNEAQ. V was pared by 3 bases and J by 3 bases, with 3 bases of the junction left unmatched. This CDR3 has 14 amino acids. Other autoimmune disease, uncontrolled infection, pregnancy and lactation led to exclusion. The data stem from a study of Graves' ophthalmopathy and Graves' hyperthyroidism. Transcripts of RNA were the source for amplifying TCR beta CDR3 regions. Second-round multiplex PCR came after a first-round RT-PCR that employed HTBI primers. TCRdb itself ran the multiplex PCR reads through MiXCR, one entry per CDR3 protein. In the table there are a few hundred thousand distinct CDR3 sequences, approximately 35% of which are singletons.

The chain recombines TRBV7-8 with TRBJ2-7; the match to TRBD1 covers 9 bases. The sequence came from an adult man with Graves' hyperthyroidism. Sequenced input: peripheral blood or thyroid tissue (not recorded which). CDR3 protein: CASSLGTGFYEQYF. As DNA, the CDR3 is TGTGCCAGCAGCTTGGGGACAGGGTTCTACGAGCAGTACTTC.